A single sample gave rise to the 19 T cell receptor beta chains below, sequenced in a study of T cell responses to AZD1222 COVID-19 vaccine. Clones were read by immunoSEQ multiplex PCR, and TCRdb kept only the in-frame ones, dropping some. In the table there are 79,000 or so clones, more than 70% of which are singletons. Sequenced material: peripheral blood, taken 28 days after the second AZD1222 dose. Receptors were obtained from an adult who received the AZD1222 COVID-19 vaccine.

This chain uses TRBV6-5 with TRBJ1-5; 12 nucleotides match TRBD1. Germline lookup yields CDR1 MNHEY and CDR2 SVGAGI. The CDR3 covers 16 residues. V gave up 4 bases and J gave up 4 bases; unmatched junction bases: 5. This CDR3 is CASSSPGQGANQPQHF. The CDR3 bases are TGTGCCAGCAGTTCCCCGGGACAGGGGGCAAATCAGCCCCAGCATTTT.

V is TRBV4-2 and J is TRBJ1-2, with D unclear. Germline assignment: CDR1 LGHNA and CDR2 YNFKEQ. The CDR3 is 18 amino acids. Trimming pared 0 bases from V and 4 bases from J, leaving 21 bases between. The CDR3, as DNA: TGTGCCAGCAGCCAAGAAACTATGGACTCATCAGAAGGCTATGGCTACACCTTC. Amino acid sequence: CASSQETMDSSEGYGYTF.

This chain connects TRBV7-2 to TRBJ1-3; D not certain. CDR1 is SGHTA, CDR2 FQGNSA, per germline. The CDR3 sequence is 14 residues long. Trimming left V 4 bases short and J 0 bases short, with 7 bases between. The CDR3 reads CASSYLSSGNTIYF. For the CDR3, the DNA is TGTGCCAGCAGCTACCTCAGCTCTGGAAACACCATATATTTT. The whole variable domain, remainder taken from reference TRBV7-2 and TRBJ1-3, is GAGVSQSPSNKVTEKGKDVELRCDPISGHTALYWYRQSLGQGLEFLIYFQGNSAPDKSGLPSDRFSAERTGGSVSTLTIQRTQQEDSAVYLCASSYLSSGNTIYFGEGSWLTVV.

The chain uses TRBV5-4 and TRBJ2-7; TRBD2 aligns across 13 bases. J was trimmed by 3 bases and V by 2 bases; bases with no gene match: 5. Germline V gene sequence: CDR1 SGHNT, CDR2 YYREEE (reference sequence). The CDR3 extends over 16 amino acids. DNA of the CDR3: TGTGCCAGCAGCTTCCCCGGGACTAGCGGGGTCTACGAGCAGTACTTC. Encoded protein: CASSFPGTSGVYEQYF.

A single count supports this clone. This chain links TRBV12-3 or TRBV12-4 with TRBJ2-3; D is ambiguous. Trimming left V 3 bases short and J 0 bases short, with 4 bases between. This CDR3 is built from 13 residues. CDR3 nucleotides: TGTGCCAGCAGTTTTCCTAGCACAGATACGCAGTATTTT. Protein: CASSFPSTDTQYF.

This clone was seen a single time. The chain recombines TRBV6-5 with TRBJ2-3, with 10 bases that match TRBD1. From germline, CDR1 is MNHEY and CDR2 SVGAGI. V shed 10 bases, J shed 5 bases, and the junction held 9 bases outside the gene matches. This CDR3 contains 14 residues. CDR3 nucleotides: TGTGCCACCGAGCCCGGGACAGGGGTAGATACGCAGTATTTT. Amino acids: CATEPGTGVDTQYF.

The table lists this clone with a count of one. This chain links TRBV29-1 with TRBJ2-4; D is ambiguous. Trimming removed 3 bases at V and 2 bases at J, with 5 bases between. The V gene's germline CDR1 is SQVTM and CDR2 ANQGSEA. CDR3 length: 12 residues. CDR3 nucleotides: TGCAGCGTTGAGCCATCCAAAAACATTCAGTACTTC. Translating it yields CSVEPSKNIQYF.

This clone occurred once. The chain links TRBV27 to TRBJ2-3; 9 nucleotides match TRBD1. Germline loops: CDR1 MNHEY, CDR2 SMNVEV (reference sequence). This CDR3 is built from 17 residues. V shed 0 bases and J 5 bases; nucleotides not matched to a gene: 9. In DNA form, the CDR3 reads TGTGCCAGCAGTTTATCGCAAGGGGACAGGGTTGTAGATACGCAGTATTTT. Residues: CASSLSQGDRVVDTQYF.

This chain joins TRBV10-3 and TRBJ2-1; 8 bases are shared with TRBD2. The CDR3 has 15 residues. The junction had 2 bases not matched to a gene; V was cut back by 4 bases and J by 0 bases. Germline V CDR1 and CDR2: ENHRY, SYGVKD. DNA for the CDR3: TGTGCCATCAGTGGGAGCGGGGGCTCCTACAATGAGCAGTTCTTC. This translates into CAISGSGGSYNEQFF.

V is TRBV5-1 and J is TRBJ1-1; D gene uncertain. The ends were cut back, 4 bases at V and 1 base at J, with 11 bases in the middle. Germline V CDR1 and CDR2: SGHRS, YFSETQ. The CDR3 consists of 14 residues. CDR3 nucleotides: TGCGCCAGCAGCCCCAGGCGGTCGAACACTGAAGCTTTCTTT. It translates to CASSPRRSNTEAFF.

This chain links TRBV6-5 with TRBJ2-4; D remains unclear. The CDR3 sequence is 13 residues long. Germline V gives CDR1 MNHEY, CDR2 SVGAGI. Trimming left V 0 bases short and J 6 bases short, with 6 bases between. CDR3 sequence reads: CASSYSLGNIQYF. In DNA form, the CDR3 reads TGTGCCAGCAGTTACTCTCTGGGAAACATTCAGTACTTC.

By sample fraction, this clone is medium-sized. The rearrangement uses TRBV28 and TRBJ1-4, with D unresolved. The germline V gene encodes CDR1 MDHEN and CDR2 SYDVKM. V lost 5 bases, J lost 0 bases, and 10 bases lay in between. This CDR3 has 15 amino acids. The DNA of the CDR3 is TGTGCCAGCAGTCCTAACGGAGCAACTAATGAAAAACTGTTTTTT. Translated: CASSPNGATNEKLFF.

The chain links TRBV15 to TRBJ2-7; no firm D call. Deletions cut 0 bases from V and 1 base from J, with 4 bases between. The CDR3 consists of 13 residues. Germline-derived CDR1 and CDR2 are LNHNV and YYDKDF (reference sequence). The CDR3 sequence is CATSRDRSYEQYF. CDR3 nucleotide sequence: TGTGCCACCAGCAGAGACAGGTCCTACGAGCAGTACTTC.

The chain is built from TRBV19 and TRBJ1-1; D is unclear. Germline assignment: CDR1 LNHDA and CDR2 SQIVND (reference sequence). The CDR3 has 15 amino acids. V was clipped by 2 bases and J by 1 base, with 11 bases between them. Here the CDR3 DNA reads TGTGCCAGTAGTATATCTCCCGGGTCGAACACTGAAGCTTTCTTT. Translation: CASSISPGSNTEAFF.

This clone occurred once. The rearrangement joins TRBV5-6 to TRBJ1-2; a possible D gene is TRBD1 (6 bases). Germline CDR1 reads SGHDT; CDR2 reads YYEEEE. The CDR3 length is 13 residues. With 2 bases removed from V and 4 bases from J, the gap between germline ends came to 9 bases. CDR3 protein: CASSFTQGYGYTF. CDR3 nucleotides: TGTGCCAGCAGCTTTACACAGGGCTATGGCTACACCTTC.

The chain uses TRBV18 and TRBJ2-4, with TRBD2 as a possible D gene (6 bases). Deletions cut 9 bases from V and 6 bases from J, with 15 bases between. Per the germline V gene, CDR1 is KGHSH and CDR2 is LQKENI. The CDR3 loop spans 13 amino acids. DNA for the CDR3: TGTGCCAGGCCGTCTCAGGGAGGAAACATTCAGTACTTC. Its protein is CARPSQGGNIQYF.

The chain couples TRBV6-5 to TRBJ1-3, with D perhaps TRBD1 (5 bases). The CDR3 is made up of 15 amino acids. V was cut by 6 bases and J by 0 bases, with 12 bases left in between. In germline, CDR1 is MNHEY, CDR2 SVGAGI. CDR3 loop: CASRDSLISGNTIYF. The CDR3 DNA reads as TGTGCCAGCAGAGACAGCCTTATCTCTGGAAACACCATATATTTT.

The chain uses TRBV10-3 and TRBJ1-3, with D uncertain. This CDR3 is 15 amino acids long. The V end was cut by 6 bases, the J end by 0 bases, with 12 bases between. CDR1 and CDR2 (germline): ENHRY, SYGVKD. DNA of the CDR3: TGTGCCATCAGAGCATTAGGTAACTCTGGAAACACCATATATTTT. This codes for CAIRALGNSGNTIYF.

This chain uses TRBV29-1 with TRBJ1-1; D possibly corresponds to TRBD1 (5 bases). Germline V gene data show CDR1 as SQVTM and CDR2 as ANQGSEA. The CDR3 consists of 13 residues. Trimming shortened V by 4 bases and J by 4 bases, and 13 bases separated the two germline ends. The CDR3 bases are TGCAGCGTTGCCCGGGGCCCTGGCACTGAAGCTTTCTTT. Its protein product is CSVARGPGTEAFF. Using reference TRBV29-1 and TRBJ1-1 for the parts outside the CDR3, the full variable domain is SAVISQKPSRDICQRGTSLTIQCQVDSQVTMMFWYRQQPGQSLTLIATANQGSEATYESGFVIDKFPISRPNLTFSTLTVSNMSPEDSSIYLCSVARGPGTEAFFGQGTRLTVV.